The rows below give T cell receptor beta chains drawn from one sample of a study of tumor-infiltrating lymphocytes in primary liver carcinoma. TCRdb used MiXCR to reprocess the multiplex PCR reads, holding one entry per CDR3 protein. Here the sample spans fewer than 400,000 distinct CDR3 sequences, roughly two thirds being singletons. Sequenced sample: peripheral blood. The source of these receptors is a man between 40 and 49 years old with primary liver carcinoma and hepatitis B virus infection. CDR3s include the opening cysteine and the closing phenylalanine or tryptophan. A D gene is named only where the DNA matches it firmly. Expanded clones get a size class; other rows say once, few or many, or leave the size out.

CDR3aa | CDR3nt | d_gene | j_gene | len | v_gene | abundance
CASSYPAETQYF | TGTGCCAGCAGTTACCCGGCGGAGACCCAGTACTTC | NA | TRBJ2-5 | 12 | TRBV6-2/TRBV6-3 | few
CSGPDSTDTQYF | TGCAGCGGCCCGGACAGCACAGATACGCAGTATTTT | NA | TRBJ2-3 | 12 | TRBV29-1 | NA
CSVGGGSVADTQYF | TGCAGCGTGGGGGGCGGGAGTGTGGCAGATACGCAGTATTTT | NA | TRBJ2-3 | 14 | TRBV29-1 | many
CASRQLTGLRANEQFF | TGTGCCAGCAGGCAGCTTACAGGCCTCCGGGCCAATGAGCAGTTCTTC | NA | TRBJ2-1 | 16 | TRBV14 | NA
CASRATGQNTEAFF | TGCGCCAGCAGAGCGACAGGGCAGAACACTGAAGCTTTCTTT | TRBD1 | TRBJ1-1 | 14 | TRBV5-1 | NA
CAGSSRDAYTF | TGTGCCGGCAGTTCCAGGGACGCCTACACCTTC | NA | TRBJ1-2 | 11 | TRBV12-3/TRBV12-4 | NA
CSVRTGSNTEAFF | TGCAGCGTTCGGACAGGCTCCAACACTGAAGCTTTCTTT | TRBD1 | TRBJ1-1 | 13 | TRBV29-1 | many
CSVAPTGRNTEAFF | TGCAGCGTTGCCCCGACAGGGAGAAACACTGAAGCTTTCTTT | TRBD1 | TRBJ1-1 | 14 | TRBV29-1 | many
CASGLEWGPSDEQFF | TGTGCCAGCGGCTTAGAATGGGGACCCAGCGATGAGCAGTTCTTC | NA | TRBJ2-1 | 15 | TRBV11-2 | NA
CASSSTGAAAGNTIYF | TGTGCCAGCAGTTCCACAGGGGCGGCGGCTGGAAACACCATATATTTT | TRBD1 | TRBJ1-3 | 16 | TRBV6-5 | many
CAWSVGTGNTEAFF | TGTGCCTGGAGTGTAGGGACAGGGAACACTGAAGCTTTCTTT | TRBD1 | TRBJ1-1 | 14 | TRBV30 | few
CASSTGTDRFEQYF | TGTGCCAGCAGCACCGGGACAGATCGATTCGAGCAGTACTTC | TRBD1 | TRBJ2-7 | 14 | TRBV6-1 | NA
CASSQELSELAGYNEQFF | TGCGCCAGCAGCCAGGAGTTGTCGGAACTAGCAGGTTACAATGAGCAGTTCTTC | NA | TRBJ2-1 | 18 | TRBV4-3 | NA
CASSLWHEEQYF | TGTGCCAGCAGCCTATGGCATGAGGAGCAGTACTTC | NA | TRBJ2-7 | 12 | TRBV5-4 | NA
CASVGRMNTEAFF | TGTGCCAGTGTGGGACGGATGAACACTGAAGCTTTCTTT | NA | TRBJ1-1 | 13 | TRBV6-1 | many
CASSAVSSSPLHF | TGTGCCAGCAGTGCGGTTTCGAGTTCACCCCTCCACTTT | NA | TRBJ1-6 | 13 | TRBV6-1 | few
CASSEDLSSYNEQFF | TGTGCCAGCAGTGAAGACCTGAGCTCCTACAATGAGCAGTTCTTC | NA | TRBJ2-1 | 15 | TRBV6-1 | many
CASSVSTGGGETQYF | TGCGCCAGCAGCGTGTCGACAGGCGGTGGGGAGACCCAGTACTTC | NA | TRBJ2-5 | 15 | TRBV5-1 | NA
CASSLVSLDTEASF | TGCGCCAGCAGCTTGGTCTCTTTGGACACTGAAGCTTCCTTT | NA | TRBJ1-1 | 14 | TRBV5-1 | NA
CASSWVQGDTEAFF | TGTGCCAGCAGTTGGGTCCAGGGAGATACTGAAGCTTTCTTT | NA | TRBJ1-1 | 14 | TRBV6-1 | many
CASSGTVGGYTF | TGTGCCAGCAGTGGGACGGTCGGGGGCTACACCTTC | NA | TRBJ1-2 | 12 | TRBV28 | NA
CSVEDRRESTDTQYF | TGCAGCGTTGAAGATCGCCGGGAGAGCACAGATACGCAGTATTTT | NA | TRBJ2-3 | 15 | TRBV29-1 | many
CAGSPTYGDYGYTF | TGTGCCGGCAGCCCTACTTATGGGGACTATGGCTACACCTTC | NA | TRBJ1-2 | 14 | TRBV11-2 | NA
CANVGLRTASTSYNEQFF | TGTGCCAACGTTGGCTTACGGACGGCCTCCACTTCCTACAATGAGCAGTTCTTC | NA | TRBJ2-1 | 18 | TRBV12-3/TRBV12-4 | once
CASRRGAGELNEQFF | TGTGCCAGCAGGCGGGGGGCGGGAGAGCTCAATGAGCAGTTCTTC | TRBD2 | TRBJ2-1 | 15 | TRBV28 | few
CAISSAPVGAHYEQYF | TGTGCCATCAGCAGTGCCCCAGTGGGGGCCCACTACGAGCAGTACTTC | NA | TRBJ2-7 | 16 | TRBV10-3 | NA
CVNPLEALTEAFF | TGTGTCAACCCCTTGGAGGCCCTCACTGAAGCTTTCTTT | NA | TRBJ1-1 | 13 | TRBV6-4 | NA
CASSSLFGQYF | TGTGCCAGCAGCTCCTTGTTTGGGCAGTATTTT | NA | TRBJ2-3 | 11 | TRBV7-8 | NA
CASNPSGSGTDTQYF | TGTGCCAGCAACCCTAGCGGGTCTGGCACAGATACGCAGTATTTT | TRBD2 | TRBJ2-3 | 15 | TRBV6-5 | NA
CASRLAVDGPYNEQFF | TGTGCCAGCAGGTTAGCGGTAGACGGCCCCTACAATGAGCAGTTCTTC | NA | TRBJ2-1 | 16 | TRBV12-3/TRBV12-4 | NA
CASSGIAYGYTF | TGTGCCAGCAGTGGAATAGCATATGGCTACACCTTC | NA | TRBJ1-2 | 12 | TRBV25-1 | NA
CASSLHHSYQQYF | TGTGCCAGCAGTTTACACCACAGCTACCAGCAGTACTTC | NA | TRBJ2-7 | 13 | TRBV12-3/TRBV12-4 | NA
CASTFWGTGANVLTF | TGTGCCAGCACCTTTTGGGGAACTGGGGCCAACGTCCTGACTTTC | NA | TRBJ2-6 | 15 | TRBV13 | few
CASSQGGTGGERLFF | TGCGCCAGCAGCCAGGGCGGGACAGGGGGTGAAAGACTGTTTTTT | TRBD1 | TRBJ1-4 | 15 | TRBV4-1 | NA
CTSTVMTGTYGYTF | TGTACCAGTACTGTAATGACAGGGACCTATGGCTACACCTTC | TRBD1 | TRBJ1-2 | 14 | TRBV6-1 | NA
CASSQDSTAYEQYF | TGCGCCAGCAGCCAGGACTCCACCGCCTACGAGCAGTACTTC | NA | TRBJ2-7 | 14 | TRBV5-1 | few
CASSYSGTSGIRGTDTQYF | TGTGCCAGCAGTTACTCCGGGACTAGCGGGATCCGAGGCACAGATACGCAGTATTTT | TRBD2 | TRBJ2-3 | 19 | TRBV6-5 | NA
CASSEVASGISLGSYEQYF | TGTGCCAGCAGTGAAGTGGCTAGCGGGATAAGCCTGGGCTCCTACGAGCAGTACTTC | TRBD2 | TRBJ2-7 | 19 | TRBV6-1 | NA
CSVSKYGDTQYF | TGCAGCGTTTCAAAGTACGGGGATACGCAGTATTTT | NA | TRBJ2-3 | 12 | TRBV29-1 | many
CASSPRQADGYTF | TGCGCCAGCAGCCCCCGACAGGCGGATGGCTACACCTTC | NA | TRBJ1-2 | 13 | TRBV5-1 | many
CANSQVASGRALDTDTQYF | TGTGCCAACAGCCAAGTTGCGAGCGGCCGGGCGTTGGACACAGATACGCAGTATTTT | NA | TRBJ2-3 | 19 | TRBV4-2 | NA
CARSQVRGVNEKLFF | TGTGCCAGGAGCCAAGTAAGGGGCGTTAATGAAAAACTGTTTTTT | NA | TRBJ1-4 | 15 | TRBV14 | NA
CASSFLSGRAADTQYF | TGCGCCAGCAGCTTTCTTAGCGGGAGGGCCGCAGATACGCAGTATTTT | TRBD2 | TRBJ2-3 | 16 | TRBV5-1 | NA
CSVDPSGVNVMTF | TGCAGCGTTGACCCCTCCGGGGTCAACGTCATGACTTTC | NA | TRBJ2-6 | 13 | TRBV29-1 | once
CASSLGGDFTYEQYF | TGTGCCAGCAGCTTAGGTGGCGACTTTACCTACGAGCAGTACTTC | NA | TRBJ2-7 | 15 | TRBV11-2 | few
CVSSPAGGTEAFF | TGTGTCAGCAGCCCCGCGGGGGGGACTGAAGCTTTCTTT | NA | TRBJ1-1 | 13 | TRBV11-1 | NA
CASSPRTDNSPLHF | TGCGCCAGCAGCCCGAGGACAGATAATTCACCCCTCCACTTT | NA | TRBJ1-6 | 14 | TRBV4-3 | NA
CSVATSLGGTEAFF | TGCAGCGTCGCAACCTCGTTGGGTGGGACTGAAGCTTTCTTT | NA | TRBJ1-1 | 14 | TRBV29-1 | many
CASRAGPGELFF | TGTGCCAGCAGGGCAGGGCCCGGGGAGCTGTTTTTT | NA | TRBJ2-2 | 12 | TRBV12-3/TRBV12-4 | many
CASSLGLASYNEQFF | TGTGCCAGCAGTTTGGGACTAGCGAGCTACAATGAGCAGTTCTTC | TRBD2 | TRBJ2-1 | 15 | TRBV12-3/TRBV12-4 | many
CASSYSSGPPPNEQYF | TGTGCCAGCAGTTACTCGTCGGGACCCCCACCGAACGAGCAGTACTTC | NA | TRBJ2-7 | 16 | TRBV6-2/TRBV6-3 | many
CASSPSRGSYEQYF | TGTGCCAGCAGCCCCTCCCGTGGCTCCTACGAGCAGTACTTT | NA | TRBJ2-7 | 14 | TRBV6-2/TRBV6-3 | few
CASNFPAGTNVLTF | TGTGCCAGCAACTTTCCGGCTGGGACCAACGTCCTGACTTTC | NA | TRBJ2-6 | 14 | TRBV5-4 | NA